This TCR beta chain was sequenced in a study of immune characterization of retroperitoneal liposarcoma (dated by TCRdb to about 2019). V gives up 7 bases and J gives up 5 bases, and the segment between their germline ends measures 11 bases. From its cysteine to its phenylalanine, the CDR3 spans 12 amino acids. Left in the record is the CDR3 DNA by itself, 36 bases read in frame from the first base. The germline V gene supplies CDR1 WSHSY and CDR2 SAAADI. Comment on this clonotype: No antigen is known for it. A much larger clone differs from this one at a single base, so this may be a read error.

The receptor library was made with PCR. Sequenced on a NextSeq 500. TCRdb itself trimmed the public reads at Q25 with fastp, ran MiXCR and retained productive beta chains. Rows matching on CDR3 protein sequence are summarized as one entry with the most common DNA and genes. For this sample there are 3,000 to 3,500 distinct CDR3 sequences; roughly 46% appear just once. The top ten hold 40% to 55% of the sample. This TCR was sampled from a male donor with retroperitoneal liposarcoma. Sequencing used tumor tissue. The chain joins TRBV10-2 to TRBJ1-2; the D gene cannot be named for sure. This receptor has the CDR3 CASTDREYGYTF. Read as DNA, the sequence is TGCGCCAGCACAGACCGCGAGTATGGCTACACCTTC.